This T cell receptor beta chain was captured by sequencing in a study of T-cell reconstitution after alpha-beta-depleted transplantation in children. Findings and limits, study-wide: At one year after transplant, newly produced T cells mostly accounted for T-cell counts and diversity. Some patients' high day-60 TCRbeta diversity was attributed to recipient cells surviving conditioning.

Note on this clonotype: Its antigen is currently unknown.

The authors prepared the TCRbeta library with unique molecular identifiers. MiXCR, run by TCRdb on the PCR reads, gives a single entry per CDR3 protein. The sample yields fewer than 550,000 distinct CDR3 sequences, 11% seen once. Germline V gene lookup returns CDR1 PRHDT and CDR2 FYEKMQ (reference sequence). CDR3 length: 16 residues. V lost 0 bases and J lost 2, with 14 bases in between. The receptor was derived from a female patient aged 2-15 years who had a stem cell transplant for aplastic anemia, so the T cells may come from the graft donor. The sequencing here drew on PBMCs, mostly from graft donor cells, taken 180 days after TCRalphabeta/CD19-depleted stem cell transplant. This chain connects TRBV13 to TRBJ2-7; possibly TRBD2 for D (5 bases). The CDR3 protein is CASSLGGRTRTYEQYF. CDR3 bases: TGTGCCAGCAGCTTAGGAGGGAGAACGAGAACCTACGAGCAGTACTTC.